The clone carrying this T cell receptor beta chain was found a few times. In TCRdb, the RT-PCR reads were re-called with MiXCR into one record per CDR3 protein. This table holds hundreds of thousands of distinct CDR3 sequences, over 12% found once. The CDR3 has 13 amino acids. V shed 4 bases and J shed 5 bases, with 11 bases lying between them. Germline V CDR1 and CDR2: MNHEY, SMNVEV (reference sequence). The chain recombines TRBV27 with TRBJ1-2; D gene uncertain. Sequenced: memory CD4+ T cells from blood. The sequence derives from a female donor in good health, serving as a healthy control. The CDR3 DNA reads TGTGCCAGCAGTTCCCCCAATATGTATGGCTACACCTTC. It is translated as CASSSPNMYGYTF.